Below are 18 T cell receptor beta chains sequenced from a single sample in a study of cytomegalovirus exposure and HLA in healthy donors. Assay used: immunoSEQ multiplex PCR; TCRdb lists only in-frame clones, some missing. The table lists roughly 62,000 clones, more than 85% of them singletons. The source material was PBMCs. The receptors originated from a woman in her twenties or thirties in good health and CMV-seronegative.

The chain employs TRBV28 and TRBJ2-5; 8 bases align to TRBD2. This CDR3 region has 19 residues. J gave up 4 bases and V 4 bases, and 20 bases lay outside the gene matches. Looked up from germline, CDR1 is MDHEN and CDR2 is SYDVKM. The CDR3 bases are TGTGCCAGCAGTTACCCGCTCACTCTAACTGGGACTAGTCTAGAGACCCAGTACTTC. The encoded protein is CASSYPLTLTGTSLETQYF.

The V gene is TRBV28, the J gene TRBJ2-2; the D is unclear. Germline V gives CDR1 MDHEN, CDR2 SYDVKM. Trimming left V 8 bases short and J 6 bases short, with 10 bases between. The CDR3 contains 12 residues. The DNA of the CDR3 is TGTGCCAGCCTCGAGTTCGCCGGGGAGCTGTTTTTT. Translated, it gives CASLEFAGELFF.

The sample holds one count of this clone. This chain connects TRBV28 to TRBJ1-2; a possible D gene is TRBD1 (5 bases). This CDR3 has 14 amino acids. Germline V gives CDR1 MDHEN, CDR2 SYDVKM. V dropped 1 base and J dropped 4 bases, with 10 bases sitting between them. This chain's CDR3 is CASSLSTVAYGYTF. The CDR3 DNA reads as TGTGCCAGCAGTTTATCGACAGTAGCCTATGGCTACACCTTC.

This clone came up a few times. The DNA for the CDR3 is TGTGCCAGCAGCGCAACCGGGACAGAAGAGACCCAGTACTTC. This codes for CASSATGTEETQYF. The chain uses TRBV9 and TRBJ2-5, with 7 bases lining up with TRBD1. The ends lost 3 bases at V and 3 bases at J; junction bases unmatched: 5. Germline values: CDR1 SGDLS, CDR2 YYNGEE. The CDR3 covers 14 residues. The full variable domain, completed using reference TRBV9 and TRBJ2-5, is DSGVTQTPKHLITATGQRVTLRCSPRSGDLSVYWYQQSLDQGLQFLIQYYNGEERAKGNILERFSAQQFPDLHSELNLSSLELGDSALYFCASSATGTEETQYFGPGTRLLVL.

The chain joins TRBV6-1 to TRBJ2-3; D uncertain. The CDR3 is made up of 15 amino acids. CDR1 is MNHNS and CDR2 is SASEGT in the germline V gene. Trimming removed 4 bases from V and 1 base from J, with 12 bases in between. Here the CDR3 DNA reads TGTGCCAGCAGTGTCCTACCGGTACGCACAGATACGCAGTATTTT. Translating gives CASSVLPVRTDTQYF.

This clone was observed a handful of times. V gene TRBV4-2 combines with J gene TRBJ2-1; 9 nucleotides agree with TRBD2. This CDR3 comprises 18 residues. V lost 2 bases, J lost 9 bases, and 17 bases stayed unmatched. CDR1 is LGHNA, CDR2 YNFKEQ, per germline. The CDR3 bases are TGTGCCAGCAGCCAAAAAGGCTCAGTAGCGGGAGATTCCGGTGAGCAGTTCTTC. Translating gives CASSQKGSVAGDSGEQFF.

This clone was seen more than once but under ten times. The CDR3 DNA follows: TGTGCCAGCAGTGAAGGCCTAGCTGGAGATACGCAGTATTTT. This codes for CASSEGLAGDTQYF. J is TRBJ2-3 and V is TRBV6-4, with D perhaps matching TRBD2 (5 bases). Trimming took 3 bases from V and 5 from J, leaving 12 bases between them. The CDR3 is 14 amino acids. Germline-derived CDR1 and CDR2 are MRHNA and SNTAGT.

The chain is built from TRBV27 and TRBJ1-1, with 7 bases fitting TRBD1. Germline V gene data show CDR1 as MNHEY and CDR2 as SMNVEV (reference sequence). V was pared by 6 bases and J by 4 bases, with 8 bases of the junction left unmatched. The CDR3 runs 14 residues. CDR3 DNA: TGTGCCAGCAGCCTGACAAGGGGGCTCACTGAAGCTTTCTTT. Protein: CASSLTRGLTEAFF.

The chain carries TRBV10-3 and TRBJ2-3, with 11 bases identical to TRBD1. V lost 6 bases, J lost 4 bases, and 6 bases stayed unmatched. This CDR3 region has 15 residues. The V gene's germline CDR1 is ENHRY and CDR2 SYGVKD. For the CDR3, the DNA is TGTGCCATCAGGCCGGGACAGGGGGGAGCAGATACGCAGTATTTT. Its translation: CAIRPGQGGADTQYF.

This sequence joins TRBV14 and TRBJ2-1; 10 nucleotides match TRBD2. Germline V gene lookup returns CDR1 SGHDN and CDR2 FVKESK. J lost 2 bases, V lost 2 bases, and 3 bases had no gene match. This CDR3 has 16 residues. The CDR3, as DNA: TGTGCCAGCAGCCAATCGGGACTAGCGACCTACAATGAGCAGTTCTTC. It codes for CASSQSGLATYNEQFF.

V and J are TRBV7-9 and TRBJ2-7, with 7 positions matching TRBD1. The V gene's germline CDR1 is SEHNR and CDR2 FQNEAQ (reference sequence). The CDR3 extends over 13 amino acids. V shed 5 bases and J 8 bases; nucleotides not matched to a gene: 9. CDR3 region: CASSPDRARQQYF. In DNA form, the CDR3 reads TGTGCCAGCAGCCCCGACAGGGCCCGGCAGCAGTACTTC.

The V call is TRBV7-2, the J call TRBJ2-7; 7 bases fit TRBD1. V trimming: 2 bases; J trimming: 3 bases; junction bases outside the gene matches: 1. This CDR3 comprises 13 residues. The germline CDR1 and CDR2 sequences are SGHTA and FQGNSA. The CDR3 DNA reads as TGTGCCAGCAGCTTAAACAGGGGCTACGAGCAGTACTTC. Its translation: CASSLNRGYEQYF. Supplemented by reference TRBV7-2 and TRBJ2-7, the full variable domain reads GAGVSQSPSNKVTEKGKDVELRCDPISGHTALYWYRQSLGQGLEFLIYFQGNSAPDKSGLPSDRFSAERTGGSVSTLTIQRTQQEDSAVYLCASSLNRGYEQYFGPGTRLTVT.

This clone was seen a single time. This sequence joins TRBV5-1 and TRBJ1-1; TRBD1 aligns across 7 bases. V was clipped by 4 bases and J by 4 bases; unmatched bases: 22. Germline lookup yields CDR1 SGHRS and CDR2 YFSETQ. This CDR3 has 19 amino acids. The CDR3 sequence is CASSPKLPETGAQSTEAFF. The DNA of the CDR3 is TGCGCCAGCAGCCCAAAACTCCCGGAAACAGGGGCCCAGAGCACTGAAGCTTTCTTT.

The chain recombines TRBV4-2 with TRBJ2-3, with a weak D call TRBD2 (6 bases). The V end was cut by 1 base, the J end by 2 bases, with 19 bases between. Germline assignment: CDR1 LGHNA and CDR2 YNFKEQ. The CDR3 is 18 amino acids. The CDR3 nucleotides read TGTGCCAGCAGCCAAGGGGCGGCACACGGGGAGGACACAGATACGCAGTATTTT. It specifies CASSQGAAHGEDTDTQYF.

V is TRBV19 and J is TRBJ2-1; 12 nucleotides match TRBD2. Germline V gene lookup returns CDR1 LNHDA and CDR2 SQIVND (reference sequence). There are 16 residues in the CDR3. V lost 6 bases to trimming and J lost 4 bases; unmatched junction nucleotides: 7. CDR3 loop: CASRRTSGTPYNEQFF. In DNA form, the CDR3 reads TGTGCCAGTAGAAGGACTAGCGGGACCCCTTACAATGAGCAGTTCTTC.

J is TRBJ1-2 and V is TRBV30; TRBD1 matches at 7 bases. Germline CDR1 GTSNPN, CDR2 SVGIG (reference sequence). CDR3 length: 15 amino acids. V lost 2 bases, J lost 5 bases, and 11 bases stayed unmatched. DNA of the CDR3: TGTGCCTGGAGTACCCCTCGGACAGGAGATTATGGCTACACCTTC. This translates into CAWSTPRTGDYGYTF.

This clone was counted between two and nine times. This chain joins TRBV27 and TRBJ2-1, with 9 bases that match TRBD2. Germline V gene data show CDR1 as MNHEY and CDR2 as SMNVEV (reference sequence). V shed 3 bases and J 2 bases; nucleotides not matched to a gene: 5. The CDR3 loop spans 16 amino acids. The CDR3 here is CASSFRLADAYNEQFF. The CDR3 DNA reads TGTGCCAGCAGTTTCCGACTAGCGGACGCCTACAATGAGCAGTTCTTC.

The chain employs TRBV19 and TRBJ2-7; 10 bases align to TRBD2. This CDR3 spans 14 amino acids. Per the germline V gene, CDR1 is LNHDA and CDR2 is SQIVND (reference sequence). V shed 4 bases, J shed 2 bases, and the junction held 2 bases outside the gene matches. The CDR3 reads CASSTSGRTYEQYF. The CDR3 coding sequence is TGTGCCAGTAGTACTAGCGGGAGAACCTACGAGCAGTACTTC.